The following is a TCR beta chain sequence with its context. The sample comes from a study of T cell responses to AZD1222 COVID-19 vaccine. Study-level information: The study pooled second doses at about 4 or about 12 weeks.

The CDR3 runs to 16 residues. Per germline, CDR1 MDHEN and CDR2 SYDVKM. Trimming took off 6 bases at V and 2 bases at J, with 20 bases between the two ends. This table comes from immunoSEQ multiplex PCR, and its TCRdb copy is limited to in-frame clones, with some not included. The repertoire holds about 92,000 clones, with 86% as singletons. This TCR derives from an adult in good health. Sequencing used peripheral blood, obtained on day 0 of AZD1222 vaccination. V is TRBV28 and J is TRBJ2-7, with D perhaps matching TRBD2 (5 bases). CDR3 nucleotide sequence: TGTGCCAGCAGCCCTGGCGAGAGGGCCACCACCTACGAGCAGTACTTC. The encoded protein is CASSPGERATTYEQYF.